These 23 T cell receptor beta chains share one sample of origin, sequenced in a study of beta chain features in type 1 diabetes. Study outcomes and limitations: In all four CD4+ subsets, TCRB CDR3 length was significantly, moderately reduced in type 1 diabetes.

Which antigens these TCRs recognize remains unknown. The whole isolated RNA underwent reverse transcription, so sequencing captured expressed TCRB transcripts. Profiled with immunoSEQ multiplex PCR; TCRdb holds only in-frame clones, not every one. Among about 340,000 clones listed, about 13% were seen once. Sequenced: naive CD4+ T cells from blood. These receptors were obtained from a woman aged 18-30 years with type 1 diabetes.

This clone was counted a few times. The chain uses TRBV18 and TRBJ2-3; TRBD2 matches 10 bases. V gave up 6 bases and J gave up 0 bases; unmatched junction bases: 3. CDR1 is KGHSH and CDR2 is LQKENI in the germline V gene. The CDR3 loop spans 15 amino acids. This chain's CDR3 is CASSSSGSSTDTQYF. The CDR3 bases are TGTGCCAGCTCTTCTAGCGGGAGCAGCACAGATACGCAGTATTTT.

This clone has just a few counts. The chain is built from TRBV19 and TRBJ2-3; 12 positions agree with TRBD2. Germline V lookup: CDR1 LNHDA, CDR2 SQIVND (reference sequence). This CDR3 is 14 amino acids long. J gave up 1 base and V 10 bases, and 3 bases lay outside the gene matches. The CDR3 DNA follows: TGTGCCACTAGACTAGCGGGAGGCACAGATACGCAGTATTTT. Translated, it gives CATRLAGGTDTQYF.

The chain combines TRBV18 with TRBJ2-1, with 8 bases aligning to TRBD2. The trim removed 4 bases at V and 8 bases at J, leaving 10 bases unmatched. Per the germline V gene, CDR1 is KGHSH and CDR2 is LQKENI. This CDR3 region has 15 residues. The CDR3 region is CASSLNSGIGDEQFF. In DNA form, the CDR3 reads TGTGCCAGCTCACTAAATAGCGGGATAGGCGATGAGCAGTTCTTC.

This clone was counted between two and nine times. The chain joins TRBV2 to TRBJ2-1, with a tentative D call TRBD1 (5 bases). Trimming shortened V by 5 bases and J by 8 bases, and 16 bases separated the two germline ends. The V gene's germline CDR1 is SNHLY and CDR2 FYNNEI. There are 14 residues in the CDR3. Here the CDR3 DNA reads TGTGCCAGCAGTTTCACCTCGGACACGGATGAGCAGTTCTTC. Its translation is CASSFTSDTDEQFF.

This chain links TRBV7-8 with TRBJ2-2; 7 bases fit TRBD2. Looked up from germline, CDR1 is SGHVS and CDR2 is FQNEAQ. J gave up 2 bases and V 3 bases, and 6 bases lay outside the gene matches. CDR3 length: 16 amino acids. The CDR3 DNA is TGTGCCAGCAGCTTTTTTGCGGGGGTCAACACCGGGGAGCTGTTTTTT. This sequence encodes CASSFFAGVNTGELFF.

The rearrangement joins TRBV5-1 to TRBJ2-3; 11 nucleotides match TRBD2. The V segment lost 3 bases and the J segment 6 bases; nucleotides outside the gene matches: 9. The CDR3 length is 16 residues. Germline values: CDR1 SGHRS, CDR2 YFSETQ. In DNA form, the CDR3 reads TGCGCCAGCAGCTATATAGCGGGAGGGCCGGCGGATACGCAGTATTTT. Residues: CASSYIAGGPADTQYF. The entire variable domain, with the rest obtained from reference TRBV5-1 and TRBJ2-3, is as follows: KAGVTQTPRYLIKTRGQQVTLSCSPISGHRSVSWYQQTPGQGLQFLFEYFSETQRNKGNFPGRFSGRQFSNSRSEMNVSTLELGDSALYLCASSYIAGGPADTQYFGPGTRLTVL.

This clone turned up a few times. The identical CDR3 is also encoded by other nucleotide sequences in the sample. The chain is built from TRBV5-1 and TRBJ2-2; D not resolved. From germline, CDR1 is SGHRS and CDR2 YFSETQ. This CDR3 contains 13 residues. The V end was cut by 0 bases, the J end by 5 bases, with 5 bases between. The CDR3 nucleotides are TGCGCCAGCAGCTTGGCTGAGACCGGGGAGCTGTTTTTT. Its translation is CASSLAETGELFF.

There are a few counts of this clone. The J gene is TRBJ2-2, the V gene TRBV5-1, with TRBD2 identical over 10 bases. This CDR3 spans 19 amino acids. Germline CDR1 reads SGHRS; CDR2 reads YFSETQ. The V and J ends lost 4 bases and 1 base, in that order; junction bases with no gene match: 13. CDR3 region: CASSRWGAGLAENTGELFF. CDR3 nucleotides: TGCGCCAGCAGCCGTTGGGGGGCCGGACTAGCGGAGAACACCGGGGAGCTGTTTTTT.

This clone appeared a few times. The J gene is TRBJ2-2, the V gene TRBV30; 9 bases align to TRBD2. The length of the CDR3 is 16 residues. The V segment lost 1 base and the J segment 4 bases; nucleotides outside the gene matches: 7. In germline, CDR1 is GTSNPN, CDR2 SVGIG (reference sequence). CDR3 protein: CAWSGIAGVSTGELFF. For the CDR3, the DNA is TGTGCCTGGAGTGGAATAGCGGGAGTTAGCACCGGGGAGCTGTTTTTT.

The sample holds a few counts of this clone. The chain has TRBV29-1 and TRBJ2-5; tentatively, D is TRBD1 (6 bases). Germline V CDR1 and CDR2: SQVTM, ANQGSEA. V was clipped by 1 base and J by 3 bases, with 9 bases between them. This CDR3 spans 13 amino acids. The CDR3 sequence is CSVEAGTKETQYF. The CDR3, as DNA: TGCAGCGTTGAAGCCGGGACAAAAGAGACCCAGTACTTC. Drawing the rest from reference TRBV29-1 and TRBJ2-5, the complete variable domain is SAVISQKPSRDICQRGTSLTIQCQVDSQVTMMFWYRQQPGQSLTLIATANQGSEATYESGFVIDKFPISRPNLTFSTLTVSNMSPEDSSIYLCSVEAGTKETQYFGPGTRLLVL.

This clone was detected only a few times. The chain employs TRBV4-2 and TRBJ2-5; 8 nucleotides agree with TRBD2. Looked up from germline, CDR1 is LGHNA and CDR2 is YNFKEQ. Unmatched junction bases numbered 12, after V lost 5 bases and J lost 4 bases. The CDR3 is 16 amino acids. The CDR3 here is CASSLVAGGLGETQYF. Here the CDR3 DNA reads TGTGCCAGCAGCTTGGTGGCGGGAGGCTTGGGAGAGACCCAGTACTTC.

As concerns this clone: Other DNA sequences in the sample encode the same CDR3. This chain links TRBV15 with TRBJ2-3; 11 bases are shared with TRBD1. The CDR3 totals 15 residues. V gave up 8 bases and J gave up 0 bases; unmatched junction bases: 4. Germline V CDR1 and CDR2: LNHNV, YYDKDF (reference sequence). CDR3 in amino acids: CATSRDRGSTDTQYF. DNA of the CDR3: TGTGCCACCTCCCGGGACAGGGGGAGCACAGATACGCAGTATTTT.

There are a few counts of this clone. The V and J genes are TRBV7-9 and TRBJ1-1, with TRBD1 matching 9 bases. The CDR3 sequence is 15 residues long. Germline-derived CDR1 and CDR2 are SEHNR and FQNEAQ (reference sequence). V lost 1 base, J lost 7 bases, and 7 bases stayed unmatched. The CDR3 region is CASSLVGTGNIEAFF. CDR3 coding DNA: TGTGCCAGCAGCTTAGTGGGGACAGGGAATATTGAAGCTTTCTTT.

This clone was seen a few times. In DNA, the CDR3 is TGTGCCAGCAGTTACGAAGGACAGGGGGACACTGAAGCTTTCTTT. As protein: CASSYEGQGDTEAFF. V gene TRBV6-5 combines with J gene TRBJ1-1, with 10 bases that match TRBD1. This CDR3 contains 15 residues. Germline CDR1 is MNHEY and CDR2 is SVGAGI. The J segment lost 3 bases and the V segment lost 2 bases, leaving 3 bases of the junction unmatched.

This clone has just a few counts. The chain links TRBV28 to TRBJ2-1, with 13 nucleotides matching TRBD2. After removal of 5 bases from V and 9 bases from J, the junction contained 7 bases not matched to a gene. Germline values: CDR1 MDHEN, CDR2 SYDVKM. This CDR3 is 15 amino acids long. The DNA for the CDR3 is TGTGCCAGCAGTACCTGGACTAGCGGGAGAAGTGAGCAGTTCTTC. The encoded protein is CASSTWTSGRSEQFF.

This clone was detected only a few times. The rearrangement joins TRBV28 to TRBJ2-1, with TRBD1 matching 9 bases. Germline V CDR1 and CDR2: MDHEN, SYDVKM. V was clipped by 3 bases and J by 12 bases; unmatched bases: 0. This CDR3 is 11 amino acids long. CDR3 residues: CASSLGQGQFF. The CDR3 region has the DNA TGTGCCAGCAGTTTGGGACAGGGGCAGTTCTTC.

The chain's CDR3 is CASREAGTGEQFF. The DNA of the CDR3 is TGTGCCAGCAGGGAGGCGGGGACAGGCGAGCAGTTCTTC. The rearrangement uses TRBV2 and TRBJ2-1, with 8 bases lining up with TRBD1. CDR1 is SNHLY and CDR2 is FYNNEI in the germline V gene. Losses at the gene ends were 6 bases for V and 10 bases for J; bases not matched to a gene: 8. This CDR3 spans 13 amino acids.

This clone was observed at least ten times. This sequence joins TRBV29-1 and TRBJ2-3; the D gene is possibly TRBD2 (6 bases). The germline V gene encodes CDR1 SQVTM and CDR2 ANQGSEA. This CDR3 contains 11 residues. V lost 3 bases to trimming and J lost 7 bases, with 8 bases between them. CDR3 loop: CSVERGNTQYF. CDR3 nucleotides: TGCAGCGTTGAGCGGGGTAATACGCAGTATTTT.

The genes are TRBV6-6 and TRBJ2-1; tentative D call: TRBD2 (6 bases). The CDR3 covers 15 residues. V gave up 6 bases and J gave up 1 base, with 13 bases separating them. CDR1 MNHNY and CDR2 SVGAGI come from the germline V gene (reference sequence). The CDR3 protein is CASSQKGGSYNEQFF. The CDR3 bases are TGTGCCAGCAGCCAAAAGGGAGGTTCCTACAATGAGCAGTTCTTC.

The table lists this clone with a few counts. This chain connects TRBV5-6 to TRBJ1-1; 7 bases align to TRBD1. CDR3 length: 17 amino acids. Germline loops: CDR1 SGHDT, CDR2 YYEEEE. After removal of 0 bases from V and 0 bases from J, the junction contained 8 bases not matched to a gene. CDR3 sequence: CASSLGRTGAMNTEAFF. Here the CDR3 DNA reads TGTGCCAGCAGCTTGGGAAGGACAGGCGCTATGAACACTGAAGCTTTCTTT. The complete variable domain, with remaining parts taken from reference TRBV5-6 and TRBJ1-1, reads DAGVTQSPTHLIKTRGQQVTLRCSPKSGHDTVSWYQQALGQGPQFIFQYYEEEERQRGNFPDRFSGHQFPNYSSELNVNALLLGDSALYLCASSLGRTGAMNTEAFFGQGTRLTVV.

V and J are TRBV30 and TRBJ2-1; 9 bases align to TRBD2. The CDR3 has 17 amino acids. The germline V gene encodes CDR1 GTSNPN and CDR2 SVGIG (reference sequence). Trimming took 5 bases from V and 7 from J; bases not matched to a gene: 18. The CDR3 bases are TGTGCCTGGGGGGGTGGGGGACTAGCAGCGGGCGGGAATGAGCAGTTCTTC. Translating gives CAWGGGGLAAGGNEQFF. The whole variable domain, filled in from reference TRBV30 and TRBJ2-1, reads SQTIHQWPATLVQPVGSPLSLECTVEGTSNPNLYWYRQAAGRGLQLLFYSVGIGQISSEVPQNLSASRPQDRQFILSSKKLLLSDSGFYLCAWGGGGLAAGGNEQFFGPGTRLTVL.

The chain combines TRBV4-1 with TRBJ2-7, with 11 bases matching TRBD2. Germline V gives CDR1 MGHRA, CDR2 YSYEKL. This CDR3 is 16 amino acids long. V lost 1 base and J lost 6; bases outside the gene matches: 8. For the CDR3, the DNA is TGCGCCAGCAGCCAAGTGGGTCGGCTAGCGGGAGGCGAGCAGTACTTC. Translated: CASSQVGRLAGGEQYF.

The chain has TRBV5-1 and TRBJ2-3, with D possibly TRBD2 on 6 matching bases. Trimming removed 2 bases at V and 4 bases at J, with 11 bases between. The CDR3 totals 14 residues. Germline V gene sequence: CDR1 SGHRS, CDR2 YFSETQ. CDR3 residues: CASSFSGDPDTQYF. The CDR3, as DNA: TGCGCCAGCAGCTTTAGCGGAGACCCAGATACGCAGTATTTT.